This record covers a single TCR beta chain. The table lists this clone with a count of one. The clone's antigen remains unknown. The record has no base qualities; no much larger clone is one base away. The time point label, as the study defines it: more than 10 months on ibrutinib. For TCR beta library preparation, about 2 micrograms of genomic DNA were isolated from cryopreserved PBMCs. High-throughput TCR beta sequencing was performed on longitudinal blood samples from CLL patients receiving ibrutinib monotherapy. Patients were enrolled in a phase 2 open-label single-center ibrutinib monotherapy trial. The data derive from a study of cytotoxic CD8 clonotypes in ibrutinib-treated CLL (dated by TCRdb to the early 2020s). Turning to the overall study: The cohort was composed of 11 relapsed/refractory and approximately 16 treatment-naive patients; IGHV unmutated status was identified in fewer than 18 patients. Every remission and progressive disease sample was obtained while ibrutinib was still being received by the patients. Response samples were obtained after a median of roughly 13 months of treatment, with a range of roughly 6 to 40 months. Cryopreserved peripheral blood mononuclear cells were collected at three points: before therapy, at response, and at either sustained remission or disease progression. Partial responses were observed in 24 patients and complete responses in 2; after a median follow-up of around 68 months, remission was maintained in around 14 patients and progression was observed in approximately 12. On average, each sample had some 250,000 productive templates and around 100,000 productive rearrangements. Longitudinal samples were obtainable from about 30% of the roughly 86 participants in the trial.

Findings and caveats that apply to the study as a whole: Public clonotypes were rare and either contracted or stayed stable during treatment, and the rise in clonality at ibrutinib response reflected the expansion of private clonotypes. An increase in clonality was observed at ibrutinib response, with clonality remaining stable during sustained remission and falling back toward baseline at progression. Lymph node repertoires were not examined, and the timing of sampling was not matched between patients in sustained remission and those whose disease progressed. Baseline clonality was found to be higher than that of age-matched healthy donors and was strongly correlated with circulating CD8+ T-cell counts.

A MiSeq instrument was used for deep resolution sequencing, which targeted depths ranging from 1 in 1 million up to 1 in 200,000 T cells, with coverage averaging 10x for each clonotype. The immunoSEQ hsTCRB Kit was used to generate TCR beta libraries. For the original study's pipeline: The data were analyzed with ImmunoSEQ Analyzer and ImmunoSEQ Data Assistant, and V, D and J gene assignments followed IMGT definitions. Clonality, with values ranging from 0 to 1, was calculated as one minus the normalized Shannon entropy of productive rearrangement frequencies. Public clonotype analysis was restricted to overrepresented clonotypes comprising at least 0.05% of each patient's repertoire. Repertoires from 10 to 15 age-matched healthy donors in immuneACCESS were used as clonality controls. TCRdb carries this immuneACCESS record with in-frame sequences only. Its versions omit some clonotypes, under half of them owing to an unresolved V gene in the studies checked, with the rest unexplained. The DNA was the basis for D and trimming; V, J and clone size are from that table. The sample contains about 68,000 clones, under 70% of them found a single time. The biggest ten clones account for roughly 5.7% of the sample.

Sequencing used PBMCs, obtained after 12 months of ibrutinib treatment. The sequence derives from a human donor with chronic lymphocytic leukemia.

The nucleotides are TGCGCCAGCAGCTGGACAGGGCCAACCTACGAGCAGTACTTC. It codes for CASSWTGPTYEQYF. The chain is made from TRBV5-1 and TRBJ2-7, with 8 middle bases fitting TRBD1. V is pruned by 3 bases and J by 2 bases, leaving 4 bases of the junction without a gene match. Reading from cysteine to phenylalanine, the CDR3 counts 14 amino acids. Only CDR3 DNA remains: 42 bases, in frame from the first base. Based on the germline V gene, the CDR1 and CDR2 sequences are SGHRS and YFSETQ.